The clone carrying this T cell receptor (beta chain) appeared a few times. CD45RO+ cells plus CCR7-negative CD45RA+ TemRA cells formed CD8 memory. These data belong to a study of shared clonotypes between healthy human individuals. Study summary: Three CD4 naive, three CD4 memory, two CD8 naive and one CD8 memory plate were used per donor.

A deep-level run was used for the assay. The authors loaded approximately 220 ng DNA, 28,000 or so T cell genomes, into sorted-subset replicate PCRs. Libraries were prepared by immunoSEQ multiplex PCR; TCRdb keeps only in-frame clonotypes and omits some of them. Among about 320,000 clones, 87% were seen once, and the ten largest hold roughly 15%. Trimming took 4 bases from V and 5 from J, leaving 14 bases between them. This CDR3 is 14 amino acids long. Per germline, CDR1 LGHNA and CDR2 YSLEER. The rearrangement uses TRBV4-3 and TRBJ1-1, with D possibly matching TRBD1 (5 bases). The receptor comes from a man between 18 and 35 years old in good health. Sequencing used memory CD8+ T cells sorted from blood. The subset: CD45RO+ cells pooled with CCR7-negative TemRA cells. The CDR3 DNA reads TGCGCCAGCAGCCGAGACAGTGAAGCGACTGAAGCTTTCTTT. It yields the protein CASSRDSEATEAFF.